This note documents a single TCR beta chain sequence. The template used for profiling TCR beta VDJ and CDR3 was genomic DNA. TCRdb recomputed calls from the reads with MiXCR, one row per CDR3 protein. The table includes 100,000 to 130,000 distinct CDR3 sequences, approximately 49% detected once. Germline CDR1 reads SEHNR; CDR2 reads FQNEAQ (reference sequence). The CDR3 contains 13 residues. The germline V and J ends were trimmed by 5 bases and 6 bases, with 14 bases remaining between them. This specimen comes from a study of CD8+CD57+ T cells in acquired aplastic anemia. The source is a human donor in good health, serving as a control. Sequencing was carried out using sorted CD4+, CD8+, or CD8+CD57+ T cells (not recorded which) from PBMCs. The chain has TRBV7-9 and TRBJ2-7, with a possible D match to TRBD1 (6 bases). The CDR3 is CASSPVAGVEQYF. CDR3 bases: TGTGCCAGCAGCCCGGTGGCAGGGGTCGAGCAGTACTTC.